This T cell receptor beta chain appears in the sequencing data of a study of blood T cells in healthy people across ages. This clonotype has a handful of counts. Its antigen is not identified. A second PCR of roughly 7 to 11 cycles used a sample-barcoded 5' primer and a J-beta primer mix. TCRdb reanalysed the 5' RACE reads using MiXCR and keeps one entry per CDR3 protein. Among some 1,500,000 distinct CDR3 sequences listed, approximately 43% were seen once. Notes on the study in general: There were more naive CD4+ cells and higher diversity in long-lived donors than in aged donors. Getting older went along with TCR beta diversity per million T cells dropping roughly linearly.

Germline CDR1 and CDR2: SGHTA and FQGNSA. V was clipped by 5 bases and J by 5 bases; unmatched bases: 5. The CDR3 covers 14 residues. The J gene is TRBJ2-1, the V gene TRBV7-2, with 8 bases matching TRBD2. Sequencing used blood. This TCR was sampled from a woman between 18 and 29 years old in good health. CDR3 in DNA: TGTGCCAGCAGCCTCATAGCGGGGCACAATGAGCAGTTCTTC. Protein sequence: CASSLIAGHNEQFF.